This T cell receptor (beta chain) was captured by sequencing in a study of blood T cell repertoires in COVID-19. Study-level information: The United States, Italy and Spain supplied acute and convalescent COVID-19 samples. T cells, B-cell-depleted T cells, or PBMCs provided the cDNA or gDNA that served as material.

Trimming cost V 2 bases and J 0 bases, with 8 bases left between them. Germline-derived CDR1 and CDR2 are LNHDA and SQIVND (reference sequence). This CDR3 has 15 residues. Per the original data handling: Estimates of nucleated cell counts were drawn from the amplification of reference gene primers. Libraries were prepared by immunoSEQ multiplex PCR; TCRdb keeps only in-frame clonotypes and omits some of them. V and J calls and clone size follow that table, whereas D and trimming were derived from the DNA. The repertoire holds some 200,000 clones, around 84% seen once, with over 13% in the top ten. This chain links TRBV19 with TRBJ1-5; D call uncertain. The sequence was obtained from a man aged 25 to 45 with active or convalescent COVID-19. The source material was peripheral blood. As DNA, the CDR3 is TGTGCCAGTAGTATACAGATTAATAGCAATCAGCCCCAGCATTTT. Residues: CASSIQINSNQPQHF.